In its sample, the clone carrying this T cell receptor beta chain ranks as medium-sized. Its antigen remains unknown. Adults of Caucasian background living in Nashville, Tennessee made up all donors. Clones were sequenced by immunoSEQ multiplex PCR, and TCRdb holds only the in-frame ones, with some missing. The sample carries more than 90,000 clones, under 80% recorded once. The data belong to a study of shared clonotypes between healthy human individuals. Study-wide background: Aged 18 to 49, the donors were a couple of women and a few men.

The study's findings and limits: Sequencing depth was a factor that was expected to affect clonotype sharing among donors. Despite large depth, sorted-subset datasets appeared incompletely sequenced.

The CDR3 loop spans 16 amino acids. J is TRBJ2-7 and V is TRBV21-1; whether TRBD2, the table's D call, matches the DNA was not checked. TRBV21-1 is designated a pseudogene. The source material was memory CD8+ T cells sorted from blood. The subset is: CD45RO+ cells pooled with CCR7-negative TemRA cells. This receptor was obtained from a man aged 25 to 40 in good health. CDR3 nucleotide sequence: TGTGCCAGCAGCCCCCGGAGGGGCTCTAAGACCTACGAGCAGTACTTC. Translating it yields CASSPRRGSKTYEQYF.